This T cell receptor beta chain was observed in a study of regulatory T cells in long-lasting Graves disease. Whole-study findings and limits: TRBV28, TRBJ1-2 and TRBJ2-5 were segments that persistent disease favored. Persistent Graves' disease cases displayed lower TCR diversity than newly diagnosed ones.

V gave up 1 base and J gave up 4 bases, with 13 bases separating them. The CDR3 is made up of 14 amino acids. Germline loops: CDR1 DFQATT, CDR2 SNEGSKA (reference sequence). Building the TCR beta libraries relied on iRepertoire HTBI primers, and CDR3 regions underwent Arm-PCR. TCRdb reprocessed the multiplex PCR reads with MiXCR, giving one entry per CDR3 protein. The sample lists roughly 530,000 distinct CDR3 sequences; 15% to 20% were seen once. This clonotype has a handful of counts. The antigen remains unidentified. The time point: newly diagnosed GD, antithyroid drugs for less than 3 months. Making the TCR library involved RNA that had been extracted from PBMCs. The data also belong to a second study, concerning T cells in Graves' hyperthyroidism and ophthalmopathy. From that report: Diagnoses were established using clinical symptoms, serum thyroxine and TRAb, thyroid ultrasound and orbital computed tomography. When the TCR CDR3 underwent first-round RT-PCR, the HTBI primer set was used.

The TCR sequence derives from a woman aged 35 to 59 with Graves disease. The material sequenced was peripheral blood mononuclear cells (PBMCs), taken at new diagnosis, from a patient treated with antithyroid drugs. The rearrangement joins TRBV20-1 to TRBJ1-2, with a possible D match to TRBD1 (5 bases). CDR3 sequence reads: CSARVGTGSYGYTF. In nucleotides, the CDR3 is TGCAGTGCTAGAGTTGGGACTGGATCCTATGGCTACACCTTC.